This T cell receptor beta chain was documented in a study of blood T cell repertoires in COVID-19. For the study at large: Donors in the United States, Italy and Spain gave samples during acute or convalescent COVID-19. Sample material is recorded as cDNA or gDNA derived from T cells, B-cell-depleted T cells, or PBMCs.

Germline V gives CDR1 SGHTA, CDR2 FQGTGA. V was shortened by 1 base and J by 5 bases, with 17 bases between the two germline ends. This CDR3 region has 16 residues. Authors' processing steps: By means of reference gene primer amplification, nucleated cell counts were estimated. Assay used: immunoSEQ multiplex PCR; TCRdb lists only in-frame clones, some missing. V and J calls and clone size follow that table, whereas D and trimming were derived from the DNA. The sample shows about 200,000 clones, about 85% of them seen only once. Material for sequencing was peripheral blood. The clonotype was recovered from a woman over 75 with acute or convalescent COVID-19. The rearrangement joins TRBV7-3 to TRBJ2-5; D may be TRBD2 (6 bases). The CDR3 protein is CASSLRVGGGMETQYF. The CDR3 region has the DNA TGTGCCAGCAGCTTAAGGGTGGGAGGAGGAATGGAGACCCAGTACTTC.